This is a list of T cell receptor beta chains from one sample in a study of patients and donors after allogeneic stem cell transplantation. TCRdb reprocessed the RT-PCR reads via MiXCR and lists one record per CDR3 protein. Here the sample spans about 960,000 distinct CDR3 sequences, approximately 18% being singletons. Input material: blood, either unsorted or a sorted T cell fraction (not recorded which). These receptor sequences come from a human donor who was either an allogeneic HSCT recipient or a stem cell or donor lymphocyte infusion donor (not recorded which). It is not recorded whose cells these are; they may come from a transplant donor. CDR3s include the opening cysteine and the closing phenylalanine or tryptophan. D genes are given only for firm matches. Some rows have no size entry. The others give once, few or many, or a class for an expanded clone.

V gene	clone size	D gene	J gene	CDR3 DNA	CDR3 protein
TRBV4-3	.	TRBD2	TRBJ2-3	TGCGCCAGCAGCCAAGATCTAGCGGGAGGTACGCAGTATTTT	CASSQDLAGGTQYF
TRBV2	.	TRBD2	TRBJ2-3	TGTGCCAGCAGGCCTAGCGGGGGAGGCACAGATACGCAGTATTTT	CASRPSGGGTDTQYF
TRBV5-5	few	.	TRBJ1-4	TGTGCCAGCAGCTTGTGGGGGGCAGGGGCTAATGAAAAACTGTTTTTT	CASSLWGAGANEKLFF
TRBV4-1	few	.	TRBJ1-1	TGCGCCAGCAGCCAGCTCGTCCGGGGTATGAACACTGAAGCTTTCTTT	CASSQLVRGMNTEAFF
TRBV6-1	.	.	TRBJ1-1	TGTGCCAGCCCTATACGAGTGGCCGTGGGGGCTTTCTTT	CASPIRVAVGAFF
TRBV4-1	.	TRBD2	TRBJ2-2	TGCGCCAGCAGCCGAGAACCGGGAGGCAACACCGGGGAGCTGTTTTTT	CASSREPGGNTGELFF
TRBV24-1	many	.	TRBJ2-1	TGTGCCACCAGTGCCCACGGAGGTTCCTACAATGAGCAGTTCTTC	CATSAHGGSYNEQFF
TRBV6-1	few	.	TRBJ2-7	TGTGCCAGCAGGCCCCCCGGGACACTCTCCTACGAGCAGTACTTC	CASRPPGTLSYEQYF
TRBV12-3/TRBV12-4	.	TRBD1	TRBJ2-7	TGTGCCAGCAGTACCCGACAGGGTGCGGCCTACGAGCAGTACTTC	CASSTRQGAAYEQYF
TRBV12-3/TRBV12-4	many	.	TRBJ1-2	TGTGCCAGCAGCGTAAGGCTCCTCTATGGCTACACCTTC	CASSVRLLYGYTF
TRBV27	.	TRBD2	TRBJ2-1	TGTGCCAGCAGTTTGCGACTAGCGGGGGGCGCAAGCTCCTACAATGAGCAGTTCTTC	CASSLRLAGGASSYNEQFF
TRBV6-1	few	.	TRBJ2-7	TGTGCCAGCAGAGATAAGTTGTTTCGGGGCGAGCAGTACTTC	CASRDKLFRGEQYF
TRBV6-5	.	.	TRBJ1-1	TGTGCCAGCAGTTACTCTAGGGGGGGATTGAACACTGAAGCTTTCTTT	CASSYSRGGLNTEAFF
TRBV10-3	.	.	TRBJ2-7	TGTGCCATCAGTGGATTGGCGGAGCAGTACTTC	CAISGLAEQYF
TRBV18	.	.	TRBJ1-5	TGTGCCAGCTCACCAGGGCAGGAGCTTGCCCAGCATTTT	CASSPGQELAQHF
TRBV29-1	.	.	TRBJ2-4	TGCAGCGTAAGAGGACAGATTCTAGCCAAAAACATTCAGTACTTC	CSVRGQILAKNIQYF
TRBV5-1	few	TRBD1	TRBJ1-1	TGCGCCAGCAGCGACGGGACAGGGATGAACACTGAAGCTTTCTTT	CASSDGTGMNTEAFF
TRBV19	.	TRBD2	TRBJ2-1	TGTGCCAGTAGTATAGATGGAGGGACTAGCGGTTACAATGAGCAGTTCTTC	CASSIDGGTSGYNEQFF
TRBV12-3/TRBV12-4	.	.	TRBJ2-1	TGTGCCAGCAGTTCCAGGGGTTCTGAGCAGTTCTTC	CASSSRGSEQFF
TRBV24-1	few	.	TRBJ2-5	TGTGCCACCAGTGATTTCAGGGCTCGAGAGACCCAGTACTTC	CATSDFRARETQYF
TRBV20-1	many	TRBD2	TRBJ2-1	TGCAGTGCATATAGCGGGGGGGCCGGTGAGCAGTTCTTC	CSAYSGGAGEQFF
TRBV6-5	.	.	TRBJ2-2	TGTGCCAGCAGGGGATACACCGGGGAGCTGTTTTTT	CASRGYTGELFF
TRBV11-2	.	.	TRBJ2-5	TGTGCCAGCAGCCCCGGACTACGTTTAGAGACCCAGTACTTC	CASSPGLRLETQYF
TRBV20-1	.	TRBD1	TRBJ1-1	TGCAGTGCTAGAGTCGGAGGGGGCGGGAACACTGAAGCTTTCTTT	CSARVGGGGNTEAFF
TRBV15	few	.	TRBJ2-5	TGTGCCACCAGCTCAGGTGCCGGACTCGGAGAGACCCAGTACTTC	CATSSGAGLGETQYF
TRBV20-1	few	.	TRBJ1-5	TGCAGTGCTAGAGAGGGGGGTTCTAAAAGCAATCAGCCCCAGCATTTT	CSAREGGSKSNQPQHF
TRBV19	.	TRBD1	TRBJ1-1	TGTGCCAGTAGTACTCTCCCGGGACAGAGTAACACTGAAGCTTTCTTT	CASSTLPGQSNTEAFF
TRBV6-1	few	TRBD1	TRBJ1-4	TGTGCCAGCAGGCGGGACAGATTGAATGAAAAACTGTTTTTT	CASRRDRLNEKLFF
TRBV7-9	.	.	TRBJ2-5	TGTGCCAGCAGCCTCGGGACGGGGCGGGGAGAGACCCAGTACTTC	CASSLGTGRGETQYF
TRBV20-1	.	TRBD1	TRBJ2-7	TGCAGTGCAAGCCCCGGACAGGGGGCGTACGAGCAGTACTTC	CSASPGQGAYEQYF
TRBV12-3/TRBV12-4	few	.	TRBJ2-1	TGTGCCAGCACCCCTCGGGGGACCGTAACCTACAATGAGCAGTTCTTC	CASTPRGTVTYNEQFF
TRBV5-1	few	TRBD1	TRBJ2-1	TGCGCCAGTAAGACAGGGGGCTATTCGAATGAGCAGTTCTTC	CASKTGGYSNEQFF
TRBV5-1	.	.	TRBJ2-4	TGCGCCAGCACCTCGGGACGTAACCCGACACCCAAAAACATTCAGTACTTC	CASTSGRNPTPKNIQYF
TRBV5-5	.	.	TRBJ2-5	TGTGCCAGCAGCTTGCCCGTCCCAGGACCGAAGGGGACCCAGTACTTC	CASSLPVPGPKGTQYF
TRBV12-3/TRBV12-4	many	TRBD1	TRBJ2-1	TGTGCCAGCATTTCGGGACAGGGTTTCTCTGGGTACAATGAGCAGTTCTTC	CASISGQGFSGYNEQFF
TRBV9	many	.	TRBJ1-5	TGTGCCAGCAGCGTAGGGAGGAAAGGGAGTAGCAATCAGCCCCAGCATTTT	CASSVGRKGSSNQPQHF
TRBV12-3/TRBV12-4	few	TRBD2	TRBJ2-2	TGTGCCAGCAGTTCGGGGTTAGCGGGGGGGCCCGGGGAGCTGTTTTTT	CASSSGLAGGPGELFF
TRBV12-3/TRBV12-4	many	.	TRBJ2-5	TGTGCCAGCAGCTCCTCTAGGGGGCAAGAGACCCAGTACTTC	CASSSSRGQETQYF
TRBV11-2	.	TRBD2	TRBJ2-3	TGTGCCAGCAGCCCCGGACTAGCGGGGGGGCCACCGGCAGATACGCAGTATTTT	CASSPGLAGGPPADTQYF
TRBV5-1	.	TRBD2	TRBJ2-7	TGCGCCAGCAGCTTTGGACTAGCGGGAGGACCCTCCTACGAGCAGTACTTC	CASSFGLAGGPSYEQYF
TRBV10-3	few	TRBD2	TRBJ2-3	TGTGCCATCAGTGAGTCGGATCCGGGACTAGTCACAGATACGCAGTATTTT	CAISESDPGLVTDTQYF
TRBV5-1	few	.	TRBJ2-5	TGCGCCAGCAGCAAACCAGGGGTCCAAATCGAGACCCAGTACTTC	CASSKPGVQIETQYF
TRBV7-4	few	.	TRBJ2-5	TGTGCCAGCAGCTTAGGTGGGGTAGAAGAGACCCAGTACTTC	CASSLGGVEETQYF
TRBV9	few	TRBD2	TRBJ2-2	TGTGCCAGCAGCTCCAGGACTAGCGGGAGTAAGGACACCGGGGAGCTGTTTTTT	CASSSRTSGSKDTGELFF
TRBV19	.	.	TRBJ2-7	TGTGCCAGTGCGCCAGCATACTCCTACGAGCAGTACTTC	CASAPAYSYEQYF